Following are 22 T cell receptor beta chains from one sample sequenced in a study of read filtering for tumor transcriptome and immune sequencing. From roughly 400 ng of RNA, a library with molecular barcoded alpha/delta and beta/gamma adaptors was made. TCRdb re-called the reads with MiXCR, one entry per CDR3 protein. The table has 85,000 or so distinct CDR3 sequences, over 9% seen once. Input material: a population of CD138-negative cells sorted from bone marrow. The receptors shown here come from a donor aged 40 or over with multiple myeloma.

In its sample, this clonotype was seen a few times. With a much larger clone just one base away, this may be a read error. This chain uses TRBV4-2 with TRBJ2-7, with 12 bases that match TRBD2. This CDR3 contains 15 residues. The V gene's germline CDR1 is LGHNA and CDR2 YNFKEQ. The chain's CDR3 is CASSPPGTSGFEQHF. CDR3 sequence (DNA): TGTGCCAGCAGCCCTCCGGGGACTAGCGGGTTCGAGCAGCACTTC.

This clonotype was counted many times. The chain couples TRBV27 to TRBJ2-6, with D hard to call. CDR1 is MNHEY, CDR2 SMNVEV, per germline (reference sequence). V lost 4 bases and J 0 bases, leaving 1 base between the germline ends. The CDR3 totals 13 residues. The CDR3: CASSYSGANVLTF. The CDR3, as DNA: TGTGCCAGCAGTTACTCTGGGGCCAACGTCCTGACTTTC.

This clonotype was detected ten times or more. The chain employs TRBV6-5 and TRBJ2-1; no clear D gene. V lost 8 bases, J lost 0 bases, and 14 bases lay in between. The CDR3 covers 15 residues. Germline V gene data show CDR1 as MNHEY and CDR2 as SVGAGI. Written as DNA, the CDR3 is TGTGCCAGCCGAAGCAACGTAGGCTCCTACAATGAGCAGTTCTTC. Protein: CASRSNVGSYNEQFF.

This clonotype was counted ten times or more. The CDR3 sequence is CSANPLAGVGDEQFF. The CDR3 nucleotides are TGCAGTGCTAACCCTCTAGCGGGAGTAGGGGATGAGCAGTTCTTC. The chain joins TRBV20-1 to TRBJ2-1; 10 positions match TRBD2. This CDR3 is built from 15 residues. Looked up from germline, CDR1 is DFQATT and CDR2 is SNEGSKA (reference sequence). V lost 4 bases to trimming and J lost 8 bases; unmatched junction nucleotides: 11.

About this clonotype itself: Germline is not matched at one junction end, which may reflect a read error. The chain carries TRBV6-6 and TRBJ2-4, with 7 bases aligning to TRBD1. CDR1 MNHNY and CDR2 SVGAGI come from the germline V gene (reference sequence). This CDR3 contains 15 residues. The CDR3 DNA is TGTGCCAACAGTGATAACAGGGGAGCCAAAAACACTCAGTACTTC. Its translation: CANSDNRGAKNTQYF.

This clonotype occurred many times. DNA of the CDR3: TGTGCCAGCAGCTTGTTACCAGGGAAGGGAAGCCATGAGCAGTTCTTC. This gives the protein CASSLLPGKGSHEQFF. V is TRBV5-8 and J is TRBJ2-1; maybe TRBD1 (5 bases). CDR1 and CDR2 from the germline V gene are SGHTS and YDEGEE. The CDR3 covers 16 residues. Trimming left V 1 base short and J 8 bases short, with 19 bases between.

This clonotype came up a few times. The chain recombines TRBV20-1 with TRBJ1-3; weak D call: TRBD1 (6 bases). This CDR3 is built from 15 residues. Germline-derived CDR1 and CDR2 are DFQATT and SNEGSKA (reference sequence). V dropped 4 bases and J dropped 0 bases, with 13 bases sitting between them. The CDR3 DNA sequence: TGCAGTGCTATAAACAGGGTTAGCTCTGGAAACACCATATATTTT. This gives the protein CSAINRVSSGNTIYF.

The chain joins TRBV7-9 to TRBJ1-2, with D possibly being TRBD1 (6 bases). Trimming took 2 bases from V and 4 from J, leaving 14 bases between them. CDR1 and CDR2 (germline): SEHNR, FQNEAQ (reference sequence). There are 15 residues in the CDR3. The CDR3 loop reads CASSLSTGSSYGYTF. CDR3 DNA: TGTGCCAGCAGCTTATCGACAGGCTCAAGCTATGGCTACACCTTC.

This clonotype has a count of ten or more. The gene calls are TRBV24-1 and TRBJ2-2; D unresolved. The V end lost 5 bases, the J end lost 2 bases, and 14 bases lay between the germline ends. Germline V lookup: CDR1 KGHDR, CDR2 SFDVKD. The CDR3 covers 16 residues. The CDR3 DNA reads TGTGCCACCAGTGGAGGATCAGGAGCTAACACCGGGGAGCTGTTTTTT. It encodes CATSGGSGANTGELFF.

This clonotype has a count of ten or more. V and J are TRBV6-2 or TRBV6-3 and TRBJ1-1, with 9 bases aligning to TRBD1. The V segment lost 4 bases and the J segment 10 bases; nucleotides outside the gene matches: 10. Germline V gene lookup returns CDR1 MNHEY and CDR2 SVGEGT. This CDR3 contains 14 residues. As DNA, the CDR3 is TGTGCCAGCAGTTCCCGGGACAGGGCCGGAGGAGCTTTCTTT. It yields the protein CASSSRDRAGGAFF.

This clonotype showed up many times. This chain joins TRBV9 and TRBJ2-2, with 11 positions matching TRBD2. After removal of 0 bases from V and 7 bases from J, the junction contained 5 bases not matched to a gene. Germline CDR1 reads SGDLS; CDR2 reads YYNGEE. This CDR3 is 16 amino acids long. CDR3 bases: TGTGCCAGCAGCGTAGAAGTAGCGGGAGGGATCGGGGAGCTGTTTTTT. It yields the protein CASSVEVAGGIGELFF.

The V call is TRBV5-1, the J call TRBJ2-2, with D possibly being TRBD1 or TRBD2 (5 bases each). V lost 5 bases and J 3 bases, leaving 8 bases between the germline ends. Germline V gene lookup returns CDR1 SGHRS and CDR2 YFSETQ. The CDR3 spans 13 residues. The DNA of the CDR3 is TGCGCCAGCAGTAGGGGAGACACCGGGGAGCTGTTTTTT. It encodes CASSRGDTGELFF.

This clonotype was counted at least ten times. This chain connects TRBV20-1 to TRBJ2-3; 11 nucleotides align to TRBD2. V gave up 1 base and J gave up 1 base; unmatched junction bases: 1. Germline values: CDR1 DFQATT, CDR2 SNEGSKA (reference sequence). This CDR3 has 15 residues. CDR3 sequence: CSARVLAGGTDTQYF. The CDR3 nucleotides are TGCAGTGCTAGAGTACTAGCGGGAGGCACAGATACGCAGTATTTT.

This clonotype was counted between two and nine times. This sequence joins TRBV2 and TRBJ1-1, with D possibly TRBD1 on 6 matching bases. The CDR3 extends over 12 amino acids. The ends were cut back, 5 bases at V and 8 bases at J, with 12 bases in the middle. From germline, CDR1 is SNHLY and CDR2 FYNNEI. The CDR3 here is CASSTGFGEAFF. The CDR3, as DNA: TGTGCCAGCAGTACAGGGTTTGGGGAAGCTTTCTTT.

A few counts support this clonotype. This may arise from a read error, as a much more abundant clone is one base away. The chain carries TRBV20-1 and TRBJ1-5, with 10 bases that match TRBD1. The germline gives CDR1 DFQATT, CDR2 SNEGSKA (reference sequence). The CDR3 loop spans 20 amino acids. With V trimmed by 3 bases and J by 5 bases, 22 bases remained unmatched. CDR3 region: CSASLPHGTGVGYGYQPQHF. The CDR3 DNA reads TGCAGTGCTAGCCTACCCCACGGGACAGGGGTGGGTTATGGCTATCAGCCCCAGCATTTT.

This clonotype was counted at least ten times. The chain couples TRBV25-1 to TRBJ2-1; 10 positions match TRBD2. Germline V gene sequence: CDR1 MGHDK, CDR2 SYGVNS. This CDR3 has 15 amino acids. V lost 5 bases, J lost 5 bases, and 6 bases stayed unmatched. CDR3 coding DNA: TGTGCCAGCAGTAACCCGGGACTAGCGCACAATGAGCAGTTCTTC. Protein product: CASSNPGLAHNEQFF. Complete variable domain (other parts from reference TRBV25-1 and TRBJ2-1): EADIYQTPRYLVIGTGKKITLECSQTMGHDKMYWYQQDPGMELHLIHYSYGVNSTEKGDLSSESTVSRIRTEHFPLTLESARPSHTSQYLCASSNPGLAHNEQFFGPGTRLTVL.

With regard to this clonotype: A much larger clone is a single base away; this may be a read error. Without the conserved terminal phenylalanine or tryptophan, this CDR3 likely stems from a read error. The rearrangement links TRBV7-8 to TRBJ2-5, with D possibly matching TRBD2 (6 bases). The CDR3 contains 15 residues. In germline, CDR1 is SGHVS, CDR2 FQNEAQ. V shed 5 bases and J shed 5 bases, with 18 bases lying between them. The CDR3 here is CASSRPRLVSETQYL. CDR3 in DNA: TGTGCCAGCAGCCGACCCCGACTAGTCTCGGAGACCCAGTACCTC.

The sample holds many counts of this clonotype. V usage is TRBV27 and J usage is TRBJ2-7, with D possibly matching TRBD1 (6 bases). Germline V gene sequence: CDR1 MNHEY, CDR2 SMNVEV (reference sequence). The CDR3 has 14 amino acids. Trimming took off 5 bases at V and 3 bases at J, with 14 bases between the two ends. CDR3 DNA: TGTGCCAGCAGTCCTCGGACAGAGAGCTACGAGCAGTACTTC. Translated, it gives CASSPRTESYEQYF.

This clonotype was counted many times. The V and J genes are TRBV7-2 and TRBJ2-3; the match to TRBD2 covers 10 bases. The germline CDR1 and CDR2 sequences are SGHTA and FQGNSA. This CDR3 is 17 amino acids long. Germline trimming cut 3 bases from V and 4 bases from J; bases unmatched to any gene: 10. The CDR3 coding sequence is TGTGCCAGCAGCTTCTTTCCTAGCGGGAGTGGGTCAGATACGCAGTATTTT. This codes for CASSFFPSGSGSDTQYF.

This clonotype was seen ten or more times. This chain uses TRBV5-1 with TRBJ2-1; 7 positions agree with TRBD2. There are 14 residues in the CDR3. From germline, CDR1 is SGHRS and CDR2 YFSETQ. Unmatched junction bases numbered 7, after V lost 4 bases and J lost 6 bases. In nucleotides, the CDR3 is TGCGCCAGCAGCCCGATACTAGCGAGCAATGAGCAGTTCTTC. Translated, it gives CASSPILASNEQFF.

Regarding this clonotype: A single base separates this from a much larger clone, so it may be a read error. The CDR3 nucleotides are TGTGCCAGCGGCCGAAGAGGGAGGCCTTACTATGGCTACACCTTC. It encodes CASGRRGRPYYGYTF. The V gene is TRBV14, the J gene TRBJ1-2; D not resolved. Germline V gene data show CDR1 as SGHDN and CDR2 as FVKESK. This CDR3 has 15 amino acids. The V gene lost 8 bases and the J gene lost 3 bases, with 19 bases spanning the gap.

The sample holds a few counts of this clonotype. The gene calls are TRBV12-3 or TRBV12-4 and TRBJ2-1, with D unresolved. This CDR3 has 15 residues. V gave up 1 base and J gave up 7 bases, with 14 bases separating them. The CDR3 sequence is CASSLVVPNKNEQFF. The CDR3 nucleotides are TGTGCCAGCAGTTTAGTTGTGCCTAACAAGAATGAGCAGTTCTTC.